These 11 T cell receptor beta chains were all obtained from the same sample, sequenced in a study of response to subunit inactivated influenza vaccine. One entry per CDR3 protein, called by TCRdb with MiXCR from the RT-PCR reads. This table holds approximately 680,000 distinct CDR3 sequences, approximately 15% found once. The sequences come from PBMCs from blood, collected 11 to 12 days after vaccination. The receptor source for this set is a man between 50 and 59 years old who received an inactivated influenza vaccine.

This clonotype was picked up a small number of times. This chain connects TRBV27 to TRBJ1-2; D might be TRBD1 (6 bases). The CDR3 is 15 amino acids. Trimming pared 4 bases from V and 0 bases from J, leaving 12 bases between. CDR1 is MNHEY, CDR2 SMNVEV, per germline (reference sequence). The CDR3 loop is CASSSQGGPNYGYTF. CDR3 DNA: TGTGCCAGCAGTTCCCAAGGGGGTCCTAACTATGGCTACACCTTC.

As for this clonotype: A read error may account for a junction end that differs from germline. The V gene is TRBV7-2, the J gene TRBJ2-5; D assignment may be TRBD1 or TRBD2 (6 bases each). The CDR3 has 13 residues. CDR1 is SGHTA and CDR2 is FQGNSA in the germline V gene. CDR3 protein: CASRLGGSETQYF. CDR3 sequence (DNA): TGTGCCAGCAGATTAGGGGGGTCGGAGACCCAGTACTTC.

This clonotype was detected only a few times. This sequence joins TRBV6-1 and TRBJ1-2; D is uncertain. The CDR3 sequence is 16 residues long. V shed 5 bases and J shed 3 bases, with 19 bases lying between them. Germline-derived CDR1 and CDR2 are MNHNS and SASEGT. The CDR3 bases are TGTGCCAGCAGTCATGAAAGCGGGCGAGGTTACTATGGCTACACCTTC. The encoded protein is CASSHESGRGYYGYTF.

J is TRBJ2-5 and V is TRBV5-1; D is uncertain. Germline loops: CDR1 SGHRS, CDR2 YFSETQ. The CDR3 length is 15 residues. The V and J ends lost 4 bases and 2 bases respectively, with 15 bases between them. The CDR3 nucleotides read TGCGCCAGCAGCGTCGATACCGGGCCTCAAGAGACCCAGTACTTC. This sequence encodes CASSVDTGPQETQYF.

This clonotype occurred a few times. The V gene is TRBV5-1, the J gene TRBJ2-5; 11 nucleotides agree with TRBD1. The CDR3 contains 16 residues. Germline CDR1 and CDR2: SGHRS and YFSETQ. V lost 0 bases and J lost 4; bases outside the gene matches: 5. CDR3 DNA sequence: TGCGCCAGCAGCTTGGTGAGGACAGGGGGCGGAGAGACCCAGTACTTC. This translates into CASSLVRTGGGETQYF. The full variable domain, with the rest looked up from reference TRBV5-1 and TRBJ2-5, is KAGVTQTPRYLIKTRGQQVTLSCSPISGHRSVSWYQQTPGQGLQFLFEYFSETQRNKGNFPGRFSGRQFSNSRSEMNVSTLELGDSALYLCASSLVRTGGGETQYFGPGTRLLVL.

This clonotype was seen more than once but under ten times. V and J are TRBV25-1 and TRBJ2-7; 7 positions match TRBD2. J lost 0 bases, V lost 6 bases, and 11 bases had no gene match. The CDR3 is made up of 16 amino acids. Germline assignment: CDR1 MGHDK and CDR2 SYGVNS. The CDR3 coding sequence is TGTGCCAGCAGCGGGACTAACGGGGACCCCTCCTACGAGCAGTACTTC. As protein: CASSGTNGDPSYEQYF.

This clonotype was counted many times. The chain joins TRBV4-1 to TRBJ2-1; 8 nucleotides agree with TRBD2. The CDR3 covers 14 residues. CDR1 and CDR2 (germline): MGHRA, YSYEKL. Trimming took 3 bases from V and 15 from J; bases not matched to a gene: 13. The CDR3 here is CASSQDSILAAGFF. CDR3 nucleotide sequence: TGCGCCAGCAGCCAGGACTCTATACTAGCGGCAGGGTTCTTC.

This chain joins TRBV6-2 or TRBV6-3 and TRBJ1-2; D unclear. The CDR3 runs 15 residues. Germline CDR1 and CDR2: MNHEY and SVGEGT. V was pared by 5 bases and J by 3 bases, with 16 bases between. The CDR3 protein is CASSAPSVFYYGYTF. CDR3 bases: TGTGCCAGCAGTGCGCCCAGTGTATTTTACTATGGCTACACCTTC.

This clonotype has a count of ten or more. The J gene is TRBJ2-1, the V gene TRBV4-1; 7 bases are shared with TRBD1. This CDR3 has 17 residues. Germline CDR1 is MGHRA and CDR2 is YSYEKL. With V trimmed by 1 base and J by 1 base, 7 bases remained unmatched. CDR3 protein: CASSQGQGGRSYNEQFF. As DNA, the CDR3 is TGCGCCAGCAGCCAAGGACAGGGTGGTCGGTCCTACAATGAGCAGTTCTTC.

The V and J genes are TRBV7-8 and TRBJ2-3; no clear D. V lost 1 base and J 4 bases, leaving 9 bases between the germline ends. Looked up from germline, CDR1 is SGHVS and CDR2 is FQNEAQ. CDR3 length: 14 residues. Here the CDR3 reads CASSLDIGPDTQYF. CDR3 DNA sequence: TGTGCCAGCAGCTTAGATATTGGCCCAGATACGCAGTATTTT.

The chain couples TRBV7-9 to TRBJ2-7; 10 nucleotides line up with TRBD1. The trim removed 8 bases at V and 1 base at J, leaving 2 bases unmatched. This CDR3 has 13 residues. CDR1 and CDR2 from the germline V gene are SEHNR and FQNEAQ (reference sequence). CDR3: CASGTGDSYEQYF. The CDR3 region has the DNA TGTGCCAGCGGGACAGGGGATTCCTACGAGCAGTACTTC. Together with reference TRBV7-9 and TRBJ2-7, the CDR3 gives the full variable domain: DTGVSQNPRHKITKRGQNVTFRCDPISEHNRLYWYRQTLGQGPEFLTYFQNEAQLEKSRLLSDRFSAERPKGSFSTLEIQRTEQGDSAMYLCASGTGDSYEQYFGPGTRLTVT.